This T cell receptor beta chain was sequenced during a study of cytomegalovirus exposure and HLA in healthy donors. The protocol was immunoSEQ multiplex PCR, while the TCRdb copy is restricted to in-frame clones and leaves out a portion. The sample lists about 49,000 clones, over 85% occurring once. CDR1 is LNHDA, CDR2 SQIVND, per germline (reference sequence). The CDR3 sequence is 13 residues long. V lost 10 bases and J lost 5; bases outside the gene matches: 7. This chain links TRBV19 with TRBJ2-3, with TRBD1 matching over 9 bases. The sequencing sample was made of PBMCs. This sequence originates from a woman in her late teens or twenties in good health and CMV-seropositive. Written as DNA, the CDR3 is TGTGCCACTAAGGACAGGGGAGGAGATACGCAGTATTTT. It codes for CATKDRGGDTQYF. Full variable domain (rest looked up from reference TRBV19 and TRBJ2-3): DGGITQSPKYLFRKEGQNVTLSCEQNLNHDAMYWYRQDPGQGLRLIYYSQIVNDFQKGDIAEGYSVSREKKESFPLTVTSAQKNPTAFYLCATKDRGGDTQYFGPGTRLTVL.